A single sample gave rise to the 21 T cell receptor beta chains below, sequenced in a study of T cells after yellow fever vaccination. TCRdb fed the 5' RACE reads into MiXCR, producing one record per CDR3 protein. The sample yields a few hundred thousand distinct CDR3 sequences, around 13% seen once. The specimen was CD4+ T cells sorted from PBMCs, collected 15 days after the yellow fever booster vaccination. The origin of the receptors is a young man who received the YFV17D yellow fever vaccine.

This clonotype was recorded at least ten times. This chain links TRBV5-1 with TRBJ2-5; D is unresolved. This CDR3 is built from 13 residues. V lost 2 bases, J lost 1 base, and 6 bases lay in between. Germline loops: CDR1 SGHRS, CDR2 YFSETQ. Written as DNA, the CDR3 is TGCGCCAGCAGCTTTAACAGCCAAGAGACCCAGTACTTC. It is translated as CASSFNSQETQYF.

J is TRBJ2-1 and V is TRBV19, with D unclear. Germline values: CDR1 LNHDA, CDR2 SQIVND (reference sequence). Trimming took off 3 bases at V and 10 bases at J, with 10 bases between the two ends. The CDR3 has 12 residues. This CDR3 reads CASSMGLREQFF. The CDR3 DNA reads TGTGCCAGTAGTATGGGTTTGAGAGAGCAGTTCTTC. The full variable domain, in which reference TRBV19 and TRBJ2-1 provide the parts outside the CDR3, is DGGITQSPKYLFRKEGQNVTLSCEQNLNHDAMYWYRQDPGQGLRLIYYSQIVNDFQKGDIAEGYSVSREKKESFPLTVTSAQKNPTAFYLCASSMGLREQFFGPGTRLTVL.

This clonotype was seen only a few times. The chain links TRBV20-1 to TRBJ1-2; the D gene is possibly TRBD1 (5 bases). There are 13 residues in the CDR3. Germline-derived CDR1 and CDR2 are DFQATT and SNEGSKA (reference sequence). V dropped 1 base and J dropped 3 bases, with 9 bases sitting between them. The CDR3, as DNA: TGCAGTGCTAGAGTGGCGGGGCACTATGGCTACACCTTC. The encoded protein is CSARVAGHYGYTF.

The chain recombines TRBV7-9 with TRBJ1-4, with D possibly matching TRBD1 (5 bases). V was trimmed by 5 bases and J by 2 bases, leaving 9 bases between them. Germline V lookup: CDR1 SEHNR, CDR2 FQNEAQ (reference sequence). CDR3 length: 14 residues. The CDR3 loop is CASSRGRTNEKLFF. DNA for the CDR3: TGTGCCAGCAGCCGGGGGAGGACTAATGAAAAACTGTTTTTT.

This clonotype was counted between two and nine times. This chain joins TRBV18 and TRBJ2-1, with TRBD1 matching 8 bases. V was clipped by 6 bases and J by 14 bases; unmatched bases: 12. The CDR3 has 13 amino acids. Germline CDR1 and CDR2: KGHSH and LQKENI. The CDR3 here is CASSRNDGQGEFF. The CDR3 DNA is TGTGCCAGCTCTCGGAATGATGGACAGGGAGAGTTCTTC.

This sequence joins TRBV3-1 and TRBJ2-5; D is unclear. This CDR3 spans 13 amino acids. V was cut by 0 bases and J by 4 bases, with 6 bases left in between. Germline loops: CDR1 LGHDT, CDR2 YNNKEL (reference sequence). This CDR3 is CASSQESGETQYF. CDR3 in DNA: TGTGCCAGCAGCCAAGAATCGGGAGAGACCCAGTACTTC.

This clonotype was observed a few times. This chain uses TRBV30 with TRBJ1-4; the D is unclear. The CDR3 totals 13 residues. V was clipped by 1 base and J by 8 bases, with 11 bases between them. Germline loops: CDR1 GTSNPN, CDR2 SVGIG (reference sequence). The CDR3 coding sequence is TGTGCCTGGAGTGGAAGTACTGTGGAAAAACTGTTTTTT. Its translation: CAWSGSTVEKLFF.

With regard to this clonotype: A clone one base away is much larger, so this may be a read error. The chain combines TRBV5-4 with TRBJ1-4; 8 positions match TRBD1. The V and J ends lost 1 base and 7 bases, in that order; junction bases with no gene match: 3. The CDR3 consists of 14 residues. CDR1 and CDR2 (germline): SGHNT, YYREEE (reference sequence). CDR3 nucleotides: TGTGCCAGCAGCTTGCAGGGGGCGGCTGAAAAACTGTTTTTT. It encodes CASSLQGAAEKLFF.

This clonotype was seen only a few times. The rearrangement links TRBV5-6 to TRBJ1-1; D call uncertain. V shed 5 bases and J shed 6 bases, with 14 bases lying between them. The CDR3 sequence is 13 residues long. The germline V gene encodes CDR1 SGHDT and CDR2 YYEEEE. The CDR3 sequence: CASRLTPGAEAFF. CDR3 nucleotide sequence: TGTGCCAGCAGGCTTACTCCCGGGGCTGAAGCTTTCTTT.

The chain is built from TRBV6-1 and TRBJ1-4, with 7 bases matching TRBD1. The germline gives CDR1 MNHNS, CDR2 SASEGT. The V gene end was trimmed by 4 bases and the J gene end by 8 bases; junction bases not matched to a gene: 4. CDR3 length equals 13 residues. The CDR3 bases are TGTGCCAGCAGTGGGCACAGGGGAGAAAAACTGTTTTTT. This gives the protein CASSGHRGEKLFF.

This rearrangement joins TRBV7-2 to TRBJ2-3, with 7 bases identical to TRBD2. CDR3 length: 16 amino acids. V shed 3 bases and J 0 bases; nucleotides not matched to a gene: 6. The germline CDR1 and CDR2 sequences are SGHTA and FQGNSA. CDR3 coding DNA: TGTGCCAGCAGCTTCCACCTAGCGGCTAGCACAGATACGCAGTATTTT. Translated, it gives CASSFHLAASTDTQYF.

There are many counts of this clonotype. This chain joins TRBV6-5 and TRBJ1-5; D gene ambiguous. Germline CDR1 and CDR2: MNHEY and SVGAGI. Trimming shortened V by 3 bases and J by 2 bases, and 5 bases separated the two germline ends. CDR3 size: 13 residues. The chain's CDR3 is CASSYGGNQPQHF. The CDR3 nucleotides are TGTGCCAGCAGTTATGGGGGCAATCAGCCCCAGCATTTT.

This chain links TRBV7-2 with TRBJ1-4; no clear D. Germline CDR1 and CDR2: SGHTA and FQGNSA. V gave up 5 bases and J gave up 3 bases, with 13 bases separating them. The CDR3 runs to 15 residues. The CDR3 nucleotides are TGTGCCAGCAGCCTAAATCCGCAGTCTAATGAAAAACTGTTTTTT. Protein sequence: CASSLNPQSNEKLFF.

This clonotype was counted between two and nine times. The rearrangement uses TRBV5-1 and TRBJ2-7; D remains unclear. CDR1 is SGHRS and CDR2 is YFSETQ in the germline V gene. The ends were cut back, 4 bases at V and 5 bases at J, with 13 bases in the middle. The CDR3 has 13 amino acids. CDR3 amino acids: CASSIGVLDEQYF. DNA for the CDR3: TGCGCCAGCAGCATTGGAGTCCTTGACGAGCAGTACTTC.

J is TRBJ2-5 and V is TRBV3-1; 10 positions agree with TRBD2. Trimming removed 8 bases from V and 4 bases from J; junction bases left unmatched: 13. There are 16 residues in the CDR3. Germline V gene sequence: CDR1 LGHDT, CDR2 YNNKEL (reference sequence). CDR3 bases: TGTGCCAGCGGTAAACCGGGACTAGCGAGCGGAGAGACCCAGTACTTC. Its translation: CASGKPGLASGETQYF.

This clonotype was found a few times. The V call is TRBV4-1, the J call TRBJ2-3; weak D call: TRBD2 (5 bases). CDR3 length: 17 residues. The V end was cut by 2 bases, the J end by 4 bases, with 19 bases between. Germline V lookup: CDR1 MGHRA, CDR2 YSYEKL. The CDR3 nucleotides are TGCGCCAGCAGCCAACAACCACAAGGAGGATGGGCAGATACGCAGTATTTT. Its translation: CASSQQPQGGWADTQYF.

CDR3 nucleotides: TGCGCCAGCAGCCTCTACGTCCGAACAGGGGGCGCAGCAGATACGCAGTATTTT. Its translation: CASSLYVRTGGAADTQYF. The rearrangement uses TRBV5-1 and TRBJ2-3, with 9 nucleotides matching TRBD1. The junction had 16 bases not matched to a gene; V was cut back by 4 bases and J by 4 bases. The CDR3 is 18 residues long. CDR1 SGHRS and CDR2 YFSETQ come from the germline V gene. Using reference TRBV5-1 and TRBJ2-3 for the parts outside the CDR3, the full variable domain is KAGVTQTPRYLIKTRGQQVTLSCSPISGHRSVSWYQQTPGQGLQFLFEYFSETQRNKGNFPGRFSGRQFSNSRSEMNVSTLELGDSALYLCASSLYVRTGGAADTQYFGPGTRLTVL.

The table lists this clonotype with a count of one. This rearrangement joins TRBV9 to TRBJ2-1; the D gene could be TRBD1 or TRBD2 (6 bases each). Germline V gene sequence: CDR1 SGDLS, CDR2 YYNGEE. V lost 1 base to trimming and J lost 7 bases, with 18 bases between them. The CDR3 loop spans 16 amino acids. The CDR3 coding sequence is TGTGCCAGCAGCGTACCCTCGGGGGCCCGGGGGAATGAGCAGTTCTTC. This encodes CASSVPSGARGNEQFF.

This clonotype was seen repeatedly, ten times or more. The DNA for the CDR3 is TGTGCCAGCAGTTCCTCAAGCCCGCGTGGAAGCGAGCAGTACGTC. Its translation: CASSSSSPRGSEQYV. The chain joins TRBV28 to TRBJ2-7; D unresolved. Trimming took off 4 bases at V and 6 bases at J, with 19 bases between the two ends. The CDR3 is 15 amino acids. CDR1 is MDHEN, CDR2 SYDVKM, per germline.

The chain is built from TRBV12-3 or TRBV12-4 and TRBJ1-2; no reliable D call. The CDR3 is made up of 14 amino acids. Trimming shortened V by 3 bases and J by 3 bases, and 11 bases separated the two germline ends. Here the CDR3 reads CASSFGGSHYGYTF. The CDR3 DNA sequence: TGTGCCAGCAGTTTCGGAGGGTCCCACTATGGCTACACCTTC.

This clonotype was seen many times. V and J are TRBV5-1 and TRBJ2-1; 7 nucleotides match TRBD2. The germline CDR1 and CDR2 sequences are SGHRS and YFSETQ. The CDR3 runs to 16 residues. Trimming took 3 bases from V and 1 from J; bases not matched to a gene: 7. The CDR3 DNA sequence: TGCGCCAGCAGCTACTTTGGCGGGGGATCCTACAATGAGCAGTTCTTC. It is translated as CASSYFGGGSYNEQFF.